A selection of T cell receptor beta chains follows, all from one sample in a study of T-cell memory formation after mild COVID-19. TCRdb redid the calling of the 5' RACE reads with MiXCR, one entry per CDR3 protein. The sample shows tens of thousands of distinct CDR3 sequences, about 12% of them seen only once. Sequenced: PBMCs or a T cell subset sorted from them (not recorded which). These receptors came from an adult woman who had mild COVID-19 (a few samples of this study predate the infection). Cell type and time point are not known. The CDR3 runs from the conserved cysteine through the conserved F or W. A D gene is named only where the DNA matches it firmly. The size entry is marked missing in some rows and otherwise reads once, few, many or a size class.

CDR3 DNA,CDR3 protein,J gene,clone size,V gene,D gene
TGCGCCAGCAGCTTGGACGTTGAGCTATACTACAATGAGCAGTTCTTC,CASSLDVELYYNEQFF,TRBJ2-1,few,TRBV5-1,-
TGCGCCAGCAGCCAAGCACTAGCGGGAGCCGGGGAGCTGTTTTTT,CASSQALAGAGELFF,TRBJ2-2,-,TRBV4-1,TRBD2
TGTGCCAGCAGCCCGGAAGGACTAGCGGGAGACGACGAGCAGTACTTC,CASSPEGLAGDDEQYF,TRBJ2-7,-,TRBV7-2,TRBD2
TGTGCCAGCAGTTACCTACGGGAGGGCTACAATGAGCAGTTCTTC,CASSYLREGYNEQFF,TRBJ2-1,few,TRBV6-2/TRBV6-3,TRBD2
TGTGCCAGCAGCCCTAGGTTTGTTTCCGGGGAGCTGTTTTTT,CASSPRFVSGELFF,TRBJ2-2,many,TRBV7-6,-
TGTGCCAGCAGCTTAAATCTAGCGGGGCACCAACTTGACAATGAGCAGTTCTTC,CASSLNLAGHQLDNEQFF,TRBJ2-1,few,TRBV7-8,TRBD2
TGTGCCAGCAGGGGAGCTGAGGGGACTTCACCCCTCCACTTT,CASRGAEGTSPLHF,TRBJ1-6,once,TRBV12-3/TRBV12-4,-
TGTGCCATCAGATCGGCGTCTAGCTGGGTCGGGGAGCTGTTTTTT,CAIRSASSWVGELFF,TRBJ2-2,few,TRBV10-3,-
TGTGCCAGCAGCCAAGATTTCGGGCCAGATACGCAGTATTTT,CASSQDFGPDTQYF,TRBJ2-3,many,TRBV4-2,-
TGTGCCAGCAGCCCCCGGGACACCTACTACGAGCAGTACTTC,CASSPRDTYYEQYF,TRBJ2-7,-,TRBV5-8,-
TGTGCCGTTGCGGGCGAGAACACCGGGGAGCTGTTTTTT,CAVAGENTGELFF,TRBJ2-2,few,TRBV10-3,-
TGTGCCAGTAGTATAGGACAGGGCTACGAGCAGTACTTC,CASSIGQGYEQYF,TRBJ2-7,many,TRBV19,TRBD1
TGTGCCAGCAGCCCCCCGGGACAGCCGAACACCGGGGAGCTGTTTTTT,CASSPPGQPNTGELFF,TRBJ2-2,few,TRBV4-2,TRBD1
TGTGCCAGCAGTTCCACGGTCGCGGGAGGAGAGACCCAGTACTTC,CASSSTVAGGETQYF,TRBJ2-5,-,TRBV12-3/TRBV12-4,TRBD2
TGCGCCAGCAGCCAATTGTACGGGGGCAGCACAGATACGCAGTATTTT,CASSQLYGGSTDTQYF,TRBJ2-3,few,TRBV4-1,-
TGTGCCAGCAGCATCGGGGGGTACTCCTACGAGCAGTACTTC,CASSIGGYSYEQYF,TRBJ2-7,few,TRBV7-8,TRBD2
TGTGCCAGCAGCCCCACTAAGGACAGGGGAGGCAATCAGCCCCAGCATTTT,CASSPTKDRGGNQPQHF,TRBJ1-5,-,TRBV7-8,TRBD1
TGTGCCAGCAGCTTGGGGACTAGCGGGTACAATGAGCAGTTCTTC,CASSLGTSGYNEQFF,TRBJ2-1,medium-sized,TRBV7-3,TRBD2
TGTGCCAGCTCACCCGAGGAACTACCCTCTGGGGAGCAGTACTTC,CASSPEELPSGEQYF,TRBJ2-7,few,TRBV27,-
TGCAGTGCTAGAGTGCTAGACTACGAGCAGTACTTC,CSARVLDYEQYF,TRBJ2-7,few,TRBV20-1,-
TGCGCCAGCAGCCCACGACTAGCGAGACGCACCTACGAGCAGTACTTC,CASSPRLARRTYEQYF,TRBJ2-7,few,TRBV5-1,TRBD2
TGTGCCACCAGAAGCTCTCGGGACGGAGAAAGCACAGATACGCAGTATTTT,CATRSSRDGESTDTQYF,TRBJ2-3,-,TRBV24-1,-
TGCAGCGTCGACCAAGGGACTAGCTGGGGCAATGAGCAGTTCTTC,CSVDQGTSWGNEQFF,TRBJ2-1,-,TRBV29-1,TRBD2
TGCGCCAACCCCGGGACAGTTCTTTTGGAGCTGTTTTTT,CANPGTVLLELFF,TRBJ2-2,-,TRBV5-1,TRBD1
TGTGCCAGCAGCTCGACCCCGGACAGGGAGGCCTACACCTTC,CASSSTPDREAYTF,TRBJ1-2,few,TRBV7-9,TRBD1
TGCGCCAGCAGCCACCTTGGGCGGGGGATCAACACTGAAGCTTTCTTT,CASSHLGRGINTEAFF,TRBJ1-1,few,TRBV5-1,-
TGTGCCAGCAGCTCGACTAGCGGGGGGGCCCACAATGAGCAGTTCTTC,CASSSTSGGAHNEQFF,TRBJ2-1,many,TRBV7-2,TRBD2